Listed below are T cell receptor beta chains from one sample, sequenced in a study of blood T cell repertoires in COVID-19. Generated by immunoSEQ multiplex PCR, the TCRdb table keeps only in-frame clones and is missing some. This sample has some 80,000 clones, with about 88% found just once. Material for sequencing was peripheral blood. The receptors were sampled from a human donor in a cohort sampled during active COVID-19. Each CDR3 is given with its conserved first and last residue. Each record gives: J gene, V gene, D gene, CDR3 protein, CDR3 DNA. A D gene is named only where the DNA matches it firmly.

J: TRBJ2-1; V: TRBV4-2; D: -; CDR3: CASSQERSSVYNEQFF; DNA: TGTGCCAGCAGCCAAGAGAGGTCTAGCGTATACAATGAGCAGTTCTTC
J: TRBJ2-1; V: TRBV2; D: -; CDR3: CASRFRGSYNEQFF; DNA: TGTGCCAGCAGATTCAGGGGCTCCTACAATGAGCAGTTCTTC
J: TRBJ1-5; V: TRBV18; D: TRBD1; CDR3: CASSQGQGAYQPQHF; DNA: TGTGCCAGCTCACAGGGACAGGGGGCGTATCAGCCCCAGCATTTT
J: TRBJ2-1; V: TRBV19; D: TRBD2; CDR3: CASSRLTSGKGEQFF; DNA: TGTGCCAGTAGTAGATTGACTAGCGGGAAGGGTGAGCAGTTCTTC
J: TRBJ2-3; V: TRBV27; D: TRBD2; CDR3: CASSLGAGGVRDTQYF; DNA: TGTGCCAGCAGTTTAGGAGCGGGAGGGGTCAGAGATACGCAGTATTTT
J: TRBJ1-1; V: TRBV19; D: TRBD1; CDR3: CASIRTGVRYTEAFF; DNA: TGTGCCAGTATCCGGACAGGGGTAAGATACACTGAAGCTTTCTTT
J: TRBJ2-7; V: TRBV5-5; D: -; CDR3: CASSSSLQGLGYEQYF; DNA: TGTGCCAGCAGCTCTTCACTACAGGGCTTGGGCTACGAGCAGTACTTC
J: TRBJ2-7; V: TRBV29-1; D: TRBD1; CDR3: CSVGPGTGNEQYF; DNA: TGCAGCGTGGGTCCCGGGACAGGGAACGAGCAGTACTTC
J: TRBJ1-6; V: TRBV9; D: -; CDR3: CASSTGPNSPLHF; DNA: TGTGCCAGCAGTACAGGGCCGAATTCACCCCTCCACTTT
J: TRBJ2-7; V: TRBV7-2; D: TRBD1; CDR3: CASSPAGTGSIEQYF; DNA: TGTGCCAGCAGCCCAGCCGGGACAGGGTCTATCGAGCAGTACTTC
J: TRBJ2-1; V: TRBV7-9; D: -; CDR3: CASSLTAYNEQFF; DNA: TGTGCCAGCAGCTTGACAGCCTACAATGAGCAGTTCTTC
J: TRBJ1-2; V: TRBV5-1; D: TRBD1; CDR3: CASSPRTTGANYGYTF; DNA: TGCGCCAGCAGCCCAAGGACGACAGGGGCCAACTATGGCTACACCTTC